Listed below are T cell receptor beta chains from one sample, sequenced in a study of T cells in localized non-small cell lung cancer. Assay: immunoSEQ multiplex PCR; the TCRdb copy retains only in-frame clones and omits some. This repertoire shows some 22,000 clones, approximately 86% found once; its top ten account for approximately 22%. The source was PBMCs, collected before any cancer treatment. These receptors were taken from a man aged 35 to 69 with stage II squamous cell lung carcinoma. Both conserved end residues are part of each CDR3. A D gene is named only where the DNA matches it firmly. Part of the rows lack a size; the others show once, few, many or a class for expanded clones.

CDR3 protein	CDR3 DNA	J gene	D gene	clone size	V gene
CASSSQSDRGNTIYF	TGTGCCAGCAGCTCTCAATCGGACAGGGGAAACACCATATATTTT	TRBJ1-3	TRBD1	once	TRBV5-5
CASSQPGGYSQYF	TGTGCCAGCAGCCAACCGGGGGGCTACTCCCAGTACTTC	TRBJ2-5	NA	NA	TRBV14
CASSSESVETQYF	TGCGCCAGCAGCTCGGAGAGTGTGGAGACCCAGTACTTC	TRBJ2-5	NA	NA	TRBV5-1
CASSIRQDYEQYF	TGTGCCAGCAGCATCCGACAGGATTACGAGCAGTACTTC	TRBJ2-7	NA	NA	TRBV7-2
CASSLDVSRGAGELFF	TGCGCCAGCAGCTTGGATGTCTCCCGGGGGGCCGGGGAGCTGTTTTTT	TRBJ2-2	TRBD2	once	TRBV5-1
CSVGARDYYGYTF	TGCAGCGTTGGGGCCCGGGACTACTATGGCTACACCTTC	TRBJ1-2	NA	NA	TRBV29-1
CASSLDLGYSYEQYF	TGTGCCAGCAGCTTAGATCTCGGCTACAGCTACGAGCAGTACTTC	TRBJ2-7	NA	NA	TRBV11-2
CASSPGQLQETQYF	TGTGCCAGCAGCCCGGGACAGCTACAAGAGACCCAGTACTTC	TRBJ2-5	TRBD1	NA	TRBV11-2
CASSVAPPGLSYNEQFF	TGTGCCAGCAGCGTGGCCCCCCCGGGACTATCCTACAATGAGCAGTTCTTC	TRBJ2-1	TRBD2	NA	TRBV9
CAISATGGSKGNQPQHF	TGTGCCATCTCGGCGACAGGGGGGTCCAAGGGCAATCAGCCCCAGCATTTT	TRBJ1-5	TRBD1	NA	TRBV10-3
CASRGTSGTPLHF	TGTGCCAGCAGGGGGACTTCTGGGACACCCCTCCACTTT	TRBJ1-6	NA	NA	TRBV6-1
CASSVGWDSSYEQYF	TGTGCCAGCAGCGTAGGTTGGGATTCCTCCTACGAGCAGTACTTC	TRBJ2-7	NA	NA	TRBV9
CAWSSPGSYNEQFF	TGTGCCTGGAGTAGCCCAGGATCCTACAATGAGCAGTTCTTC	TRBJ2-1	NA	NA	TRBV30
CASSQGWAGRTGNTIYF	TGCGCCAGCAGCCAAGGATGGGCAGGCCGGACTGGAAACACCATATATTTT	TRBJ1-3	NA	NA	TRBV4-1
CASSFSTTVQETQYF	TGTGCCAGCAGCTTCAGTACCACGGTACAAGAGACCCAGTACTTC	TRBJ2-5	NA	NA	TRBV5-6
CASSLSAWGEKFF	TGTGCCAGCAGTTTATCAGCTTGGGGCGAGAAGTTCTTC	TRBJ2-1	NA	NA	TRBV27
CASSEFLASTDTQYF	TGTGCCAGCAGTGAATTCTTAGCGAGCACAGATACGCAGTATTTT	TRBJ2-3	NA	NA	TRBV25-1
CASTLTSGYEQYF	TGTGCCAGCACCCTGACTAGCGGCTACGAGCAGTACTTC	TRBJ2-7	TRBD2	NA	TRBV6-1
CASRSGLAGDGEGETQYF	TGTGCCAGCAGATCGGGACTAGCGGGGGACGGGGAGGGGGAGACCCAGTACTTC	TRBJ2-5	TRBD2	NA	TRBV2
CASSSRLADTQYF	TGCGCCAGCAGCTCCAGACTTGCAGATACGCAGTATTTT	TRBJ2-3	NA	NA	TRBV5-1